A single T cell receptor (beta chain) is shown here with its context. Its matching antigen is unknown. The data were taken from a study of cytomegalovirus exposure and HLA in healthy donors. Across the whole study: Earlier, 200 million or so T cells were analyzed, and about 120 million unique TCR beta sequences were found among them. Across 300 to 400 genotyped donors, roughly 85% landed in the Caucasian-associated ancestry cluster. Regarding the study as a whole: Sequencing likely caused a cluster of highly shared sequence variants. Highest at DRB1 and lowest at HLA-C, TCR association rates differed among HLA loci in a later analysis.

The PCR had 60 Vbeta and 13 Jbeta primers. The assay was immunoSEQ multiplex PCR, and TCRdb's table has in-frame clones only and misses some. The data hold 75,000 to 90,000 clones, with 10% observed a single time. Input material: PBMCs. This receptor was taken from a man aged 55 to 70 in good health and CMV-seropositive.

The CDR3 here is CASSVYYGYTF. Written as DNA, the CDR3 is TGTGCCAGCAGCGTCTACTATGGCTACACCTTC. The chain combines TRBV13 with TRBJ1-2; D gene uncertain. The CDR3 totals 11 residues. The V end was cut by 5 bases, the J end by 3 bases, with 4 bases between. Looked up from germline, CDR1 is PRHDT and CDR2 is FYEKMQ (reference sequence).